These 5 T cell receptor beta chains were all obtained from the same sample, sequenced in a study of long-term antiretroviral therapy in people with HIV. Sequencing relied on immunoSEQ assay v3.0, run at survey level. Clones were read by immunoSEQ multiplex PCR, and TCRdb kept only the in-frame ones, dropping some. The table lists 25,000 to 30,000 clones, 95% of them singletons, with around 7.9% in the top ten. The source was unsorted PBMCs, collected 5.3 years after starting antiretroviral therapy. These receptor sequences come from a young man with HIV.

The chain carries TRBV7-2 and TRBJ2-3, with D uncertain. CDR3 length: 14 residues. Germline V gene lookup returns CDR1 SGHTA and CDR2 FQGNSA. V was clipped by 0 bases and J by 2 bases, with 6 bases between them. The CDR3 reads CASSLAGYTDTQYF. CDR3 DNA: TGTGCCAGCAGCTTAGCCGGATACACAGATACGCAGTATTTT.

The chain has TRBV7-8 and TRBJ2-1; 9 nucleotides align to TRBD2. The CDR3 is made up of 16 amino acids. The germline V gene encodes CDR1 SGHVS and CDR2 FQNEAQ. V lost 5 bases to trimming and J lost 5 bases; unmatched junction nucleotides: 10. This CDR3 is CASSPVYSGSNNEQFF. In nucleotides, the CDR3 is TGTGCCAGCAGCCCTGTTTATAGCGGGAGTAACAATGAGCAGTTCTTC.

CDR3 DNA: TGCGCCAGCAGCTTCGCGACTAGCGGGATATCAGATACGCAGTATTTT. Translating it yields CASSFATSGISDTQYF. The V call is TRBV5-1, the J call TRBJ2-3, with TRBD2 identical over 11 bases. The V gene's germline CDR1 is SGHRS and CDR2 YFSETQ. The V segment lost 2 bases and the J segment 4 bases; nucleotides outside the gene matches: 6. CDR3 length equals 16 residues.

J is TRBJ2-2 and V is TRBV29-1, with 12 bases lining up with TRBD2. Per germline, CDR1 SQVTM and CDR2 ANQGSEA. V dropped 7 bases and J dropped 3; count of bases not matched to a gene: 24. The CDR3 extends over 21 amino acids. The CDR3 here is CSAQSRPTSGSPPWDTGELFF. CDR3 nucleotide sequence: TGCAGCGCACAAAGTAGGCCGACTAGCGGGAGCCCCCCTTGGGACACCGGGGAGCTGTTTTTT.

The chain uses TRBV30 and TRBJ1-2, with D uncertain. CDR3 length: 12 amino acids. Germline V gene lookup returns CDR1 GTSNPN and CDR2 SVGIG (reference sequence). Trimming cost V 4 bases and J 10 bases, with 16 bases left between them. CDR3: CAWMRQSSNYTF. DNA of the CDR3: TGTGCCTGGATGAGGCAATCCAGTAACTACACCTTC.